Following are 11 T cell receptor beta chains from one sample sequenced in a study of T cell clones after liver transplantation (dated by TCRdb to the late 2010s). The time point label of this sample denotes: pre-transplant. Library creation used the immunoSEQ multiplex PCR assay. As stored in TCRdb, this immuneACCESS dataset retains in-frame rearrangements with V and J assigned. A fraction of the clones does not appear; measured against another copy, unresolved V genes explain less than half of the discrepancy, and the remainder lacks a known reason. The sample records 65,000 to 90,000 clones, around 90% of which are singletons. Clones ranked in the top ten supply 2% to 3% of the sample. The source material was CD4+ T cells from blood, sampled before liver transplant. The source is a human donor who received a liver transplant.

The genes are TRBV19 and TRBJ1-2, with no clear D. Germline-derived CDR1 and CDR2 are LNHDA and SQIVND (reference sequence). The CDR3 runs to 12 residues. The V gene lost 8 bases and the J gene lost 4 bases, with 11 bases spanning the gap. CDR3 sequence: CASAGSFYGYTF. CDR3 DNA sequence: TGTGCCAGTGCAGGCAGTTTCTATGGCTACACCTTC.

The chain links TRBV5-4 to TRBJ2-7; 9 nucleotides agree with TRBD1. Germline V gives CDR1 SGHNT, CDR2 YYREEE (reference sequence). The CDR3 extends over 14 amino acids. J lost 4 bases, V lost 0 bases, and 2 bases had no gene match. Written as DNA, the CDR3 is TGTGCCAGCAGCTTGGACAGGGGGCAATACGAGCAGTACTTC. It is translated as CASSLDRGQYEQYF.

The DNA for the CDR3 is TGTGCCAGCAGCTTAGGGCTAGCGGCCAGCTACGAGCAGTACTTC. This sequence encodes CASSLGLAASYEQYF. The rearrangement links TRBV11-2 to TRBJ2-7; 7 bases are a match to TRBD2. Germline V lookup: CDR1 SGHAT, CDR2 FQNNGV. This CDR3 is built from 15 residues. Trimming removed 1 base from V and 3 bases from J; junction bases left unmatched: 6. The variable domain in full, completed from reference TRBV11-2 and TRBJ2-7, reads EAGVAQSPRYKIIEKRQSVAFWCNPISGHATLYWYQQILGQGPKLLIQFQNNGVVDDSQLPKDRFSAERLKGVDSTLKIQPAKLEDSAVYLCASSLGLAASYEQYFGPGTRLTVT.

The rearrangement links TRBV19 to TRBJ2-5; 9 bases line up with TRBD1. Germline V CDR1 and CDR2: LNHDA, SQIVND (reference sequence). This CDR3 contains 18 residues. Trimming took 2 bases from V and 5 from J; bases not matched to a gene: 15. The CDR3 sequence is CASSIRFFSGGTGETQYF. In DNA form, the CDR3 reads TGTGCCAGTAGTATAAGGTTCTTTAGCGGAGGGACAGGGGAGACCCAGTACTTC.

CDR3 region: CASSLFGTQSYNEQFF. The DNA for the CDR3 is TGTGCCAGCAGCTTGTTTGGGACACAATCCTACAATGAGCAGTTCTTC. The rearrangement uses TRBV5-6 and TRBJ2-1; maybe TRBD1 (6 bases). The germline gives CDR1 SGHDT, CDR2 YYEEEE. The CDR3 is made up of 16 amino acids. V shed 1 base and J shed 1 base, with 12 bases lying between them.

This chain uses TRBV5-6 with TRBJ2-5, with D perhaps TRBD1 (6 bases). Trimming removed 1 base at V and 5 bases at J, with 12 bases between. The germline V gene encodes CDR1 SGHDT and CDR2 YYEEEE. The CDR3 length is 14 residues. The DNA of the CDR3 is TGTGCCAGCAGCTTGTTTGGGGGCCTGGAGACCCAGTACTTC. Protein: CASSLFGGLETQYF.

The chain joins TRBV6-5 to TRBJ2-7; weak D call: TRBD2 (5 bases). V lost 6 bases and J lost 2, with 14 bases in between. Germline lookup yields CDR1 MNHEY and CDR2 SVGAGI. CDR3 length: 14 residues. The CDR3 DNA is TGTGCCAGCAGCCCGGCAAGCGGACCCTACGAGCAGTACTTC. Its translation is CASSPASGPYEQYF.

The chain has TRBV13 and TRBJ2-1, with D possibly called TRBD1 or TRBD2 (6 bases each). Deletions cut 6 bases from V and 4 bases from J, with 16 bases between. CDR3 length: 15 residues. Per the germline V gene, CDR1 is PRHDT and CDR2 is FYEKMQ (reference sequence). DNA of the CDR3: TGTGCCAGCAGGGGGGGCGGAGCCCCTTACAATGAGCAGTTCTTC. It codes for CASRGGGAPYNEQFF.

The chain recombines TRBV7-3 with TRBJ1-2; 7 bases line up with TRBD1. V was clipped by 2 bases and J by 4 bases; unmatched bases: 10. The V gene's germline CDR1 is SGHTA and CDR2 FQGTGA. The CDR3 extends over 16 amino acids. The CDR3 here is CASSLWETGTIYGYTF. The CDR3 DNA reads as TGTGCCAGCAGCTTATGGGAGACAGGGACCATCTATGGCTACACCTTC.

The J gene is TRBJ1-1, the V gene TRBV5-1; D is uncertain. CDR1 SGHRS and CDR2 YFSETQ come from the germline V gene. This CDR3 contains 11 residues. V dropped 4 bases and J dropped 3 bases, with 4 bases sitting between them. Here the CDR3 DNA reads TGCGCCAGCAGCCGGGACACTGAAGCTTTCTTT. It yields the protein CASSRDTEAFF.

V and J are TRBV20-1 and TRBJ2-1, with no clear D. The CDR3 consists of 11 residues. V lost 3 bases, J lost 9 bases, and 9 bases lay in between. The germline V gene encodes CDR1 DFQATT and CDR2 SNEGSKA (reference sequence). The CDR3 DNA is TGCAGTGCTAGTTTACTTCTTGAGCAGTTCTTC. Translated, it gives CSASLLLEQFF.